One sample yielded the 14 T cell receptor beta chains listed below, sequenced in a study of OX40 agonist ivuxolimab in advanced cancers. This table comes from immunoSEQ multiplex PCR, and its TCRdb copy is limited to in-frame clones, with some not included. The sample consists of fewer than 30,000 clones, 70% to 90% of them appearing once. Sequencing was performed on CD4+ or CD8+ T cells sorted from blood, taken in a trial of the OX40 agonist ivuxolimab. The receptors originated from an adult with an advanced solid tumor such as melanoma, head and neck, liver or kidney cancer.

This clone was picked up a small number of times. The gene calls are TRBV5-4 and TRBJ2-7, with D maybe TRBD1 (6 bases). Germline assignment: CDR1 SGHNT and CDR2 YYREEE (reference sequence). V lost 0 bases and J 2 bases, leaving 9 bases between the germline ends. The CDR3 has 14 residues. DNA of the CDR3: TGTGCCAGCAGCTTGGTGGGGGCCGCCTACGAGCAGTACTTC. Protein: CASSLVGAAYEQYF.

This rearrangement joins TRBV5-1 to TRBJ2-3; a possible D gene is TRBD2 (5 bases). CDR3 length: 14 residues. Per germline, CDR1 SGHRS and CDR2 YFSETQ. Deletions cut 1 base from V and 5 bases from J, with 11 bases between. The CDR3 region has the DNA TGCGCCAGCAGCTTGACGGGGTCGGAAGATACGCAGTATTTT. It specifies CASSLTGSEDTQYF.

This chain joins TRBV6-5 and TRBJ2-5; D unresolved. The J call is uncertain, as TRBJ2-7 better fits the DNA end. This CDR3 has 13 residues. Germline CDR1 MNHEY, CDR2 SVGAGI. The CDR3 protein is CASSYGFSYEQYF. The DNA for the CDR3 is TGTGCCAGCAGTTATGGTTTCTCCTACGAGCAGTACTTC.

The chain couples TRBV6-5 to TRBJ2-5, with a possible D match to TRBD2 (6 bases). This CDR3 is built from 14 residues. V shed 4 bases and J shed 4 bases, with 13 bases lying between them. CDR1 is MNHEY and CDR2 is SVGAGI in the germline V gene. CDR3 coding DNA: TGTGCCAGCAGTTCGGACGTTAGCGGAGAGACCCAGTACTTC. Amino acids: CASSSDVSGETQYF.

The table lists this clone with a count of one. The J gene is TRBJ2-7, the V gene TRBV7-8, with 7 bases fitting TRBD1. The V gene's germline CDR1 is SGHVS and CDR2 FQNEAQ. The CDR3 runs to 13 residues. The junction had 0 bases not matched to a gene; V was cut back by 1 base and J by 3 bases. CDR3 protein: CASSLDRGYEQYF. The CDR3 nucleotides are TGTGCCAGCAGCTTAGACAGGGGCTACGAGCAGTACTTC.

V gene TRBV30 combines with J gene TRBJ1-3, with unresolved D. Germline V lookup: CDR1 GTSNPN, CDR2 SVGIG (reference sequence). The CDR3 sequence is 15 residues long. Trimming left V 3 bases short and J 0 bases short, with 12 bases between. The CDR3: CAWRRLMNSGNTIYF. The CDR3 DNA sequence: TGTGCCTGGAGACGTCTGATGAACTCTGGAAACACCATATATTTT. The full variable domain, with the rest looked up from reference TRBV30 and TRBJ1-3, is SQTIHQWPATLVQPVGSPLSLECTVEGTSNPNLYWYRQAAGRGLQLLFYSVGIGQISSEVPQNLSASRPQDRQFILSSKKLLLSDSGFYLCAWRRLMNSGNTIYFGEGSWLTVV.

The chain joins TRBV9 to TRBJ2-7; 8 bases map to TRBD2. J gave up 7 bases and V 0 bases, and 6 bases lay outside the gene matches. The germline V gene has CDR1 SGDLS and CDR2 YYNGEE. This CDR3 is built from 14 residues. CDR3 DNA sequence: TGTGCCAGCAGCGTAGCGGGGGGGGACGGAGAGCAGTACTTC. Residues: CASSVAGGDGEQYF.

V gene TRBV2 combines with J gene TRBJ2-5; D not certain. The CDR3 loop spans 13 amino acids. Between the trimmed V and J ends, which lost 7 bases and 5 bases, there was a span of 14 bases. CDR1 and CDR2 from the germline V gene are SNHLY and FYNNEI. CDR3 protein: CASIGVPEETQYF. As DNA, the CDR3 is TGTGCCAGCATTGGCGTGCCGGAGGAGACCCAGTACTTC.

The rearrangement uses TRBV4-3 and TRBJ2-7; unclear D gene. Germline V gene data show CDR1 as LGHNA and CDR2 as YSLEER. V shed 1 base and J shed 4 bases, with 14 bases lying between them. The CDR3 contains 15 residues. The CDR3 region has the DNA TGCGCCAGCAGCCAAGGGACCACTCACCTGTACGAGCAGTACTTC. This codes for CASSQGTTHLYEQYF.

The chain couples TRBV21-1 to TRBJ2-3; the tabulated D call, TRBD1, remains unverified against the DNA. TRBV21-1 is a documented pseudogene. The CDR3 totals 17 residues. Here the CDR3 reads CASSKAPSGIGTDTQYF. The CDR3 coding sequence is TGTGCCAGCAGCAAAGCGCCTTCAGGGATCGGCACAGATACGCAGTATTTT.

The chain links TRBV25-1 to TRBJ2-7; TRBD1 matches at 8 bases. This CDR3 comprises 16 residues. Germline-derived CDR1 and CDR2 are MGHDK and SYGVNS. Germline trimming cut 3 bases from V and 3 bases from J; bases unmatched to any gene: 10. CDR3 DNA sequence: TGTGCCAGCAGTGACCACGGCGCCAGGGGGCTCTACGAGCAGTACTTC. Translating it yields CASSDHGARGLYEQYF.

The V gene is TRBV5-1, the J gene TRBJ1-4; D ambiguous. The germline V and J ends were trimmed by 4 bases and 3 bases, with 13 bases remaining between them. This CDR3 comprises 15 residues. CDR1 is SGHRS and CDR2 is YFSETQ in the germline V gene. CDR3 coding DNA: TGCGCCAGCAGCCTGACGACCGCAGCTAATGAAAAACTGTTTTTT. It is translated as CASSLTTAANEKLFF.

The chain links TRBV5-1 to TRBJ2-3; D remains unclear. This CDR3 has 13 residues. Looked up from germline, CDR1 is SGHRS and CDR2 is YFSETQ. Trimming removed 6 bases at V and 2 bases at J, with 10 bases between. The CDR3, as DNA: TGCGCCAGCACCCAGCCCGACACAGATACGCAGTATTTT. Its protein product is CASTQPDTDTQYF. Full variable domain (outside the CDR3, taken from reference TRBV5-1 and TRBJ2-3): KAGVTQTPRYLIKTRGQQVTLSCSPISGHRSVSWYQQTPGQGLQFLFEYFSETQRNKGNFPGRFSGRQFSNSRSEMNVSTLELGDSALYLCASTQPDTDTQYFGPGTRLTVL.

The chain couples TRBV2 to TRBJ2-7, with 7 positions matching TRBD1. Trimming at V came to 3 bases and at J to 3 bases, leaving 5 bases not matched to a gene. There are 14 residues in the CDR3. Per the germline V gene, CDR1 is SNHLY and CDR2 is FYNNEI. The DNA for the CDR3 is TGTGCCAGCAGTGACCGGGACAGAGTCTACGAGCAGTACTTC. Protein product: CASSDRDRVYEQYF. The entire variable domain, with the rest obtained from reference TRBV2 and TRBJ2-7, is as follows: EPEVTQTPSHQVTQMGQEVILRCVPISNHLYFYWYRQILGQKVEFLVSFYNNEISEKSEIFDDQFSVERPDGSNFTLKIRSTKLEDSAMYFCASSDRDRVYEQYFGPGTRLTVT.